This paragraph reports one T cell receptor (beta chain). This clone was seen only a few times. There is no known antigen for this receptor. Nothing much larger sits one base from this clone, and base qualities are not available. The data belong to a study of T cell responses to AZD1222 COVID-19 vaccine (dated by TCRdb to the early 2020s). As for the study more broadly: AZD1222 recipients with second doses at about 4 weeks or about 12 weeks were pooled, because spike-specific TCR depth and breadth did not differ between schedules. Enrollment into the trials was organized by age into subgroups of 18-55, 56-69 and 70-plus years, and those subgroups contained roughly 140, 27 and 60 TCR-sequenced participants, respectively. TCR sequencing was performed for 230 to 250 trial participants, of whom 207 were given two doses of AZD1222 and some 26 were given two doses of MenACWY control vaccine.

The CDR3 regions of human TCRbeta chains were analyzed by immunosequencing. The published analysis was carried out like this. Repertoire TCRs were checked for matches against a reference library of SARS-CoV-2-specific TCRs that had been generated using the MIRA antigen-specificity platform. Breadth meant the fraction of unique TCRs that were SARS-CoV-2-associated, whereas depth meant the fraction of total T cells that were SARS-CoV-2-associated. Each spike-specific TCR was assigned to its reactive spike region and to a CD4 or CD8 class using the MIRA data. Log10-transformed breadth and depth values were compared by one-way ANOVA with Sidak's multiple comparisons tests. In its TCRdb copy, this immuneACCESS table keeps in-frame sequences only and misses some clones. Where compared with another copy, unresolved V genes explain less than half of these, and the others have no known cause. Clonal size and the V and J genes are those of that table, whereas D and trimming came from the DNA. Recorded for this sample are 150,000 to 190,000 clones; 90% of them occurred a single time. Around 1.9% of the sample belongs to the ten largest clones.

Points the paper makes about the study in general: Spike-specific TCR breadth and depth rose significantly after two AZD1222 doses compared with day 0 and with MenACWY recipients. Reportedly, almost half of the unique spike-specific TCRs recognized epitopes lying outside the regions that are mutated in the B.1.351 and B.1.1.7 variants. In the small 56-69-year group, the increase in depth fell short of significance, most likely because of low power. Conclusions about previously exposed vaccinees are limited, since just five to seven AZD1222 recipients were seropositive for SARS-CoV-2 at baseline. The vaccine-associated CD4 TCRs covered the entire spike protein, and the dominant responses fell in regions 160-218 and 743-854. Participants were mostly white British, with more females than males. The authors suggested clonal diversity may have been underestimated. Because no day 14 peak-response samples were available, repertoires were characterized only after the peak T cell response.

The germline V end is reduced by 1 base and the J end by 3 bases; junction bases left unmatched: 4. Sequences SGHRS (CDR1) and YFSETQ (CDR2) are obtained from the germline V gene. CDR3 length: 15 amino acids, cysteine to phenylalanine. Just CDR3 DNA is preserved here, 45 bases in frame from base 1. In the paper's terms, the time point label means: baseline before first vaccination. Vaccinee samples came from UK trials COV001 and COV002, including a single-blind randomized controlled phase 2/3 trial of AZD1222 (ChAdOx1 nCoV-19) in healthy adults. For TCRbeta chain sequencing, PBMC samples were collected from trial participants at day 0 and at day 28 after the second dose.

Sequencing was performed on peripheral blood, taken on day 0 of AZD1222 vaccination. This sequence originates from an adult in good health. The receptor chain draws on TRBV5-1 and TRBJ2-7, with TRBD2 identical over 10 junction bases. The nucleotide sequence reads TGCGCCAGCAGCTTGAACGGACTAGCGGACTACGAGCAGTACTTC. Its amino acids are CASSLNGLADYEQYF. With the rest looked up from the reference TRBV5-1 and TRBJ2-7 genes rather than sequenced, the full variable domain is KAGVTQTPRYLIKTRGQQVTLSCSPISGHRSVSWYQQTPGQGLQFLFEYFSETQRNKGNFPGRFSGRQFSNSRSEMNVSTLELGDSALYLCASSLNGLADYEQYFGPGTRLTVT.